This is a list of T cell receptor beta chains from one sample in a study of PD-1 blockade in classical Hodgkin lymphoma. Sequenced by immunoSEQ multiplex PCR; TCRdb stores in-frame clones only, minus some. The data hold about 46,000 clones, with 73% observed a single time. The sequences come from peripheral blood mononuclear cells (PBMCs), collected at baseline. The receptor source for this set is a human donor with classical Hodgkin lymphoma. Each CDR3 is given with its conserved first and last residue. The D gene is left open where the match is weak. Not every row has a clone size; where given, it reads once, few, many or a size class.

clone size: NA; D gene: TRBD1; J gene: TRBJ2-2; V gene: TRBV19; CDR3 DNA: TGTGCCAGTAGTATAGAGAAGGGACAGGGGGCGGTAAACACCGGGGAGCTGTTTTTT; CDR3 protein: CASSIEKGQGAVNTGELFF
clone size: few; D gene: TRBD1; J gene: TRBJ2-7; V gene: TRBV6-1; CDR3 DNA: TGTGCCAGCAGTGAAGGACAGGGGACCGTCTACGAGCAGTACTTC; CDR3 protein: CASSEGQGTVYEQYF
clone size: few; D gene: NA; J gene: TRBJ1-1; V gene: TRBV5-6; CDR3 DNA: TGTGCCAGCAGCTTACCCAGGACAGATCGGCACACTGAAGCTTTCTTT; CDR3 protein: CASSLPRTDRHTEAFF
clone size: NA; D gene: TRBD1; J gene: TRBJ1-1; V gene: TRBV7-6; CDR3 DNA: TGTGCCAGCAGCGACGACAGGGCCGGGGGGACTGAAGCTTTCTTT; CDR3 protein: CASSDDRAGGTEAFF
clone size: NA; D gene: NA; J gene: TRBJ2-7; V gene: TRBV5-1; CDR3 DNA: TGCGCCAGCAGCATAAGACAAGCCTACGAGCAGTACTTC; CDR3 protein: CASSIRQAYEQYF
clone size: once; D gene: NA; J gene: TRBJ2-7; V gene: TRBV9; CDR3 DNA: TGTGCCAGCAGCGTAGATCTCTACGAGCAGTACTTC; CDR3 protein: CASSVDLYEQYF
clone size: few; D gene: NA; J gene: TRBJ1-3; V gene: TRBV30; CDR3 DNA: TGTGCCTGGAGTGGGGCTGGAGGAAACACCATATATTTT; CDR3 protein: CAWSGAGGNTIYF
clone size: medium-sized; D gene: NA; J gene: TRBJ2-7; V gene: TRBV21-1; CDR3 DNA: TGTGCCAGCAGCAAGGTGGTAGCGGGGCCCTACGAGCAGTACTTC; CDR3 protein: CASSKVVAGPYEQYF
clone size: NA; D gene: TRBD1; J gene: TRBJ1-2; V gene: TRBV4-1; CDR3 DNA: TGCGCCAGCAGCGGGCTAGGGGGCGGCTATGGCTACACCTTC; CDR3 protein: CASSGLGGGYGYTF
clone size: few; D gene: NA; J gene: TRBJ2-7; V gene: TRBV25-1; CDR3 DNA: TGTGCCAGCAGTGGGCTTTCCGGGACATACGAGCAGTACTTC; CDR3 protein: CASSGLSGTYEQYF
clone size: NA; D gene: NA; J gene: TRBJ2-4; V gene: TRBV28; CDR3 DNA: TGTGCCAGCAGTTTAGGTCTCAACCAGTACTTC; CDR3 protein: CASSLGLNQYF
clone size: NA; D gene: TRBD1; J gene: TRBJ1-4; V gene: TRBV9; CDR3 DNA: TGTGCCAGCAGCGTAGGACAGGGTTTTACAACTAATGAAAAACTGTTTTTT; CDR3 protein: CASSVGQGFTTNEKLFF
clone size: NA; D gene: NA; J gene: TRBJ2-1; V gene: TRBV4-1; CDR3 DNA: TGCGCCAGCAGCCAAGAGGCGACAAGACACAATGAGCAGTTCTTC; CDR3 protein: CASSQEATRHNEQFF
clone size: NA; D gene: NA; J gene: TRBJ1-1; V gene: TRBV7-9; CDR3 DNA: TGTGCCAGCAGCTCAGCCGGACAGTTGAACACTGAAGCTTTCTTT; CDR3 protein: CASSSAGQLNTEAFF
clone size: NA; D gene: TRBD2; J gene: TRBJ2-5; V gene: TRBV2; CDR3 DNA: TGTGCCAGCAGCTCAGCGGGAGCGGTGGAGACCCAGTACTTC; CDR3 protein: CASSSAGAVETQYF
clone size: NA; D gene: TRBD1; J gene: TRBJ1-2; V gene: TRBV5-1; CDR3 DNA: TGCGCCAGCACTGGACAGGGGGCGGGCTATGGCTACACCTTC; CDR3 protein: CASTGQGAGYGYTF